This TCR beta chain is drawn from a study of blood T cells in healthy people across ages. Study-level information: Roughly one uniquely barcoded beta molecule per two T cells was captured. Study observations and caveats: Researchers report that TCR beta diversity correlated strongly with naive T cell percentage.

Per-sample PBMC isolation yielded at least 6.5 million cells. Next came a second PCR, run for about 7 to 12 cycles, which used a sample-barcoded 5' primer along with a J-beta primer mix. Each cDNA molecule was tagged by a template-switch adaptor with 12 random nucleotides. TCRdb re-analysed the 5' RACE reads in MiXCR, keeping a single row per CDR3 protein. The sample contains about 1.4 million distinct CDR3 sequences, 55% to 75% of which appear only once. This clonotype was recorded a few times. Its antigen is undetermined. The CDR3 is 13 amino acids. The germline V and J ends were trimmed by 4 bases and 2 bases, with 9 bases remaining between them. The germline gives CDR1 DFQATT, CDR2 SNEGSKA (reference sequence).

Sequencing was performed on blood. The genes are TRBV20-1 and TRBJ2-1; no clear D gene. This TCR was sampled from a young man in good health. CDR3 in amino acids: CSAIETTYNEQFF. In DNA, the CDR3 is TGCAGTGCTATTGAGACCACCTACAATGAGCAGTTCTTC.